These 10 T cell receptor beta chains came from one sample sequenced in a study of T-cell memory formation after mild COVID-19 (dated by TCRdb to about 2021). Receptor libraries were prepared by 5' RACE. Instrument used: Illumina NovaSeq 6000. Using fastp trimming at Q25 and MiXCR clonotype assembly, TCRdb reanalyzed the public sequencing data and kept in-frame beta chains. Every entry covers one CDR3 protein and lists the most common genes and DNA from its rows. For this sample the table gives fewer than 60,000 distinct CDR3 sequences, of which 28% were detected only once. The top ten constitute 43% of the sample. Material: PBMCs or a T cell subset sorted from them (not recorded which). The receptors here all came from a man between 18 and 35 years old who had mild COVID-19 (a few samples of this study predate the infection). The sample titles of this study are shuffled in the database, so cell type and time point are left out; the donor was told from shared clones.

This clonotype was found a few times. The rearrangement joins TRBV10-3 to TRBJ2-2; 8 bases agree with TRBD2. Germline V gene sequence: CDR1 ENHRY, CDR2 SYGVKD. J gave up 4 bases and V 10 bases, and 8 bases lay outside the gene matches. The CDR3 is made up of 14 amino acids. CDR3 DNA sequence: TGTGCCAGAACCAAGCGGGGGCCCACCGGGGAGCTGTTTTTT. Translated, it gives CARTKRGPTGELFF.

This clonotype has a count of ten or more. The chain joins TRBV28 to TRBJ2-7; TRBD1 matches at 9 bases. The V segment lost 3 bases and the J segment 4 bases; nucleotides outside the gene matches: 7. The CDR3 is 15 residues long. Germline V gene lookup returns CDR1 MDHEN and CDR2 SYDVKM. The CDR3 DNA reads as TGTGCCAGCAGTTTCAGGGACAGGGAGACGTACGAGCAGTACTTC. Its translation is CASSFRDRETYEQYF.

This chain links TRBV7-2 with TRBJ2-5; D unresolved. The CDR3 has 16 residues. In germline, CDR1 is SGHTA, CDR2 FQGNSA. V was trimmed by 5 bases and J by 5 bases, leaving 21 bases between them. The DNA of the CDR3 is TGTGCCAGCAGCACCGGGCCCCTGATTGTGACGGAGACCCAGTACTTC. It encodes CASSTGPLIVTETQYF. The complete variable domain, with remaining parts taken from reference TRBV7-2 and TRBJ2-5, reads GAGVSQSPSNKVTEKGKDVELRCDPISGHTALYWYRQSLGQGLEFLIYFQGNSAPDKSGLPSDRFSAERTGGSVSTLTIQRTQQEDSAVYLCASSTGPLIVTETQYFGPGTRLLVL.

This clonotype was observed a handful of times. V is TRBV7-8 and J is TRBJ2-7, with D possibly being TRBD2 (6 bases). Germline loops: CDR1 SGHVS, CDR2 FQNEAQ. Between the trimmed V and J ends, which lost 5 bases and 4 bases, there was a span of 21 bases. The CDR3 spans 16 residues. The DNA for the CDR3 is TGTGCCAGCAGCCAACCCCAACTAGCCTCGCTTTACGAGCAGTACTTC. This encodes CASSQPQLASLYEQYF.

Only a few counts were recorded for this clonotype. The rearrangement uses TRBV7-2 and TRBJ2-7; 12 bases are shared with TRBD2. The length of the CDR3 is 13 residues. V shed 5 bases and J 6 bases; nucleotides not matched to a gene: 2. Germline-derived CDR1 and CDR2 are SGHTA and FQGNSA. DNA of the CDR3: TGTGCCAGCAGCAGGACTAGCGGGGTCGAGCAGTACTTC. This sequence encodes CASSRTSGVEQYF.

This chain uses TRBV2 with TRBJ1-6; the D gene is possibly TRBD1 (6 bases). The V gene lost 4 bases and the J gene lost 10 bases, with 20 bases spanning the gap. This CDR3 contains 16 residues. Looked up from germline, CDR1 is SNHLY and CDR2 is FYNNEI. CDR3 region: CASSGPHAGGPSPLHF. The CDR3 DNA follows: TGTGCCAGCAGTGGACCCCATGCCGGGGGGCCCTCACCCCTCCACTTT.

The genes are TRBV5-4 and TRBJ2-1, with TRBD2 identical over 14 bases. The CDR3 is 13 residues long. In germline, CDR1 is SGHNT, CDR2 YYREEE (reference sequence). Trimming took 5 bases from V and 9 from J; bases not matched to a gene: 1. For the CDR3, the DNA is TGTGCCAGCAGGACTAGCGGGGGGGGTGAGCAGTTCTTC. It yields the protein CASRTSGGGEQFF.

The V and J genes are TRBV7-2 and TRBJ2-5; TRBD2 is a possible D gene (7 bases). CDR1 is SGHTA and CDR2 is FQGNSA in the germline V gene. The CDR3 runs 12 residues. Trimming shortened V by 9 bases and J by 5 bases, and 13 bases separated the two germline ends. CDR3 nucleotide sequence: TGTGCCAGTAAGGGGGGGTGGGAGACCCAGTACTTC. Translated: CASKGGWETQYF. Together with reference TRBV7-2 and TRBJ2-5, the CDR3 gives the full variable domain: GAGVSQSPSNKVTEKGKDVELRCDPISGHTALYWYRQSLGQGLEFLIYFQGNSAPDKSGLPSDRFSAERTGGSVSTLTIQRTQQEDSAVYLCASKGGWETQYFGPGTRLLVL.

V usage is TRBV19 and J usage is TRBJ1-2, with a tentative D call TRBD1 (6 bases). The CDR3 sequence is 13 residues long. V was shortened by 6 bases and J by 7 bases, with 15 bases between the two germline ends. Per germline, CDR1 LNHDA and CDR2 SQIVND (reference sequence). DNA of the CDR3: TGTGCCAGTAGCCGGGACAAACCATCTGGCTACACCTTC. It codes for CASSRDKPSGYTF.

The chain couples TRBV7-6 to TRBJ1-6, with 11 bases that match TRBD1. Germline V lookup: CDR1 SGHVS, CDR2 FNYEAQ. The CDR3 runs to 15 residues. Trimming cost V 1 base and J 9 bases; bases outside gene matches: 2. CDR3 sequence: CASSLGGTGGSPLHF. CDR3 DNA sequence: TGTGCCAGCAGCTTAGGAGGGACAGGGGGTTCACCCCTCCACTTT. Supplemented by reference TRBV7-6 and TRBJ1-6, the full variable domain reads GAGVSQSPRYKVTKRGQDVALRCDPISGHVSLYWYRQALGQGPEFLTYFNYEAQQDKSGLPNDRFSAERPEGSISTLTIQRTEQRDSAMYRCASSLGGTGGSPLHFGNGTRLTVT.